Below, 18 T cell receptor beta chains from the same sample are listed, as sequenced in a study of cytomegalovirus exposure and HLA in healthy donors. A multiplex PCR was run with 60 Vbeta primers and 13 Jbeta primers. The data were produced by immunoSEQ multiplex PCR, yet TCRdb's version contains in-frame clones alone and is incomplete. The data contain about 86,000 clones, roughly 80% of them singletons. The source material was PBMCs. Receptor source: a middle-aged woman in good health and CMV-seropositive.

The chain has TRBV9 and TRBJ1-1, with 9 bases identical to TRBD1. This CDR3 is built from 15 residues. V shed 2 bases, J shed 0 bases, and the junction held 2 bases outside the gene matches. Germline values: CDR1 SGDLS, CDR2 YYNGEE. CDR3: CASSVGQGMNTEAFF. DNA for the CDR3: TGTGCCAGCAGCGTCGGACAGGGGATGAACACTGAAGCTTTCTTT.

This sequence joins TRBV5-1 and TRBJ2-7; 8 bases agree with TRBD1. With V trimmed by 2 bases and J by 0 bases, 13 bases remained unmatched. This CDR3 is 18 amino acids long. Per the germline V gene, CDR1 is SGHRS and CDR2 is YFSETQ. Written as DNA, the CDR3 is TGCGCCAGCAGCTTAACAGCTCACAGGGGGAGAAGCTCCTACGAGCAGTACTTC. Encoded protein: CASSLTAHRGRSSYEQYF.

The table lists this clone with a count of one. As DNA, the CDR3 is TGTGCCACCAGGCGGGGCCTGAATGAGCAGTTCTTC. This translates into CATRRGLNEQFF. V and J are TRBV15 and TRBJ2-1, with D possibly TRBD2 on 6 matching bases. Germline V gene lookup returns CDR1 LNHNV and CDR2 YYDKDF (reference sequence). Trimming took 6 bases from V and 7 from J, leaving 10 bases between them. The CDR3 totals 12 residues.

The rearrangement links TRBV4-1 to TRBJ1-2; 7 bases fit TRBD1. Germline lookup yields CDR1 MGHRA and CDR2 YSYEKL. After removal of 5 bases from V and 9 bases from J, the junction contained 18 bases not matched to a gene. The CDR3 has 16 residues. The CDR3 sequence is CASSGRDRPPTKSYTF. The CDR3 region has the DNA TGCGCCAGCAGCGGAAGGGACAGACCACCAACTAAAAGCTACACCTTC.

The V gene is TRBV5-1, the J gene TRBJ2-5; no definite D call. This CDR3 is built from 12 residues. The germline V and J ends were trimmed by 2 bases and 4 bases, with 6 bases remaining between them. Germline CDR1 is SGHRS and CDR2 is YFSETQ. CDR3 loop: CASSFASETQYF. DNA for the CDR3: TGCGCCAGCAGCTTCGCGTCAGAGACCCAGTACTTC.

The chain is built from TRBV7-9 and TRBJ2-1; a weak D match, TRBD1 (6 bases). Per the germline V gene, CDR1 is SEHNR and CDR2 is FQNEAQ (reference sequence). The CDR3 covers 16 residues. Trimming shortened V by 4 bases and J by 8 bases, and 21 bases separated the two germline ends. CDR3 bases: TGTGCCAGCAGCTCAAAAGTCCTAACAGGGAAGGATGAGCAGTTCTTC. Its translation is CASSSKVLTGKDEQFF. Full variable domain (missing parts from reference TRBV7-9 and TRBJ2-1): DTGVSQNPRHKITKRGQNVTFRCDPISEHNRLYWYRQTLGQGPEFLTYFQNEAQLEKSRLLSDRFSAERPKGSFSTLEIQRTEQGDSAMYLCASSSKVLTGKDEQFFGPGTRLTVL.

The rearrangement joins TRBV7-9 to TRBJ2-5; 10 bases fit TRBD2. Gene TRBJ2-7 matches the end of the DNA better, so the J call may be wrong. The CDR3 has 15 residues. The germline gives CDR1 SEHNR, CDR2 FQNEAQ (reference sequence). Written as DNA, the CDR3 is TGTGCCAGCAGCCCGACTAGCGGGTACTCCTACGAGCAGTACTTC. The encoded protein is CASSPTSGYSYEQYF.

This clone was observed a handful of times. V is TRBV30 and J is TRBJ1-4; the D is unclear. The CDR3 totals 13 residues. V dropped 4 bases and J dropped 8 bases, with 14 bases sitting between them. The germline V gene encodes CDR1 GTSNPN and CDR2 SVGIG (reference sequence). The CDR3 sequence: CAWKRGSVEKLFF. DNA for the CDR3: TGTGCCTGGAAGAGAGGGTCTGTAGAAAAACTGTTTTTT.

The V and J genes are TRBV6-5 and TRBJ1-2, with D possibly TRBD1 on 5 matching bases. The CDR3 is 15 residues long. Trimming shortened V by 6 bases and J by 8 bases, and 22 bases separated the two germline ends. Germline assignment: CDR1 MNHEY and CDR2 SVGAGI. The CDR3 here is CASRKAEFGRGGYTF. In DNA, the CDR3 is TGTGCCAGCAGAAAAGCAGAATTTGGAAGGGGAGGCTACACCTTC.

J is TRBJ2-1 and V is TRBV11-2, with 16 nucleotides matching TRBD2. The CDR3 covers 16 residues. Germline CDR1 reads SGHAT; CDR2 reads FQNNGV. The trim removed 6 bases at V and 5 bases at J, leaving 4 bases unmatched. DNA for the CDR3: TGTGCCAGCAGGCGGGGACTAGCGGGAGGGGACAATGAGCAGTTCTTC. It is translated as CASRRGLAGGDNEQFF.

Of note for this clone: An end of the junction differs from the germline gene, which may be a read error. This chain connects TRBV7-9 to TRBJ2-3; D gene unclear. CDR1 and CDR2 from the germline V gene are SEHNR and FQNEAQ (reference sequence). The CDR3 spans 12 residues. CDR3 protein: CSSSVTKDTQYF. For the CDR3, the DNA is TGTTCCAGCAGCGTAACTAAGGATACGCAGTATTTT.

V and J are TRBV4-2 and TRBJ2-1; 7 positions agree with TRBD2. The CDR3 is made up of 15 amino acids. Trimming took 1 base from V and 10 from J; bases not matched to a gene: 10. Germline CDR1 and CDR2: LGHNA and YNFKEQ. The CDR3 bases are TGTGCCAGCAGCCAAGCTGGCAGCGGGAAGGGCGAGCAGTTCTTC. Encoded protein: CASSQAGSGKGEQFF.

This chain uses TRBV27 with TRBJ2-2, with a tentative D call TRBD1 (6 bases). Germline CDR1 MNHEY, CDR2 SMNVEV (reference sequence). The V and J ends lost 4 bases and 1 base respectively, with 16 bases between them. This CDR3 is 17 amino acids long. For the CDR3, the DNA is TGTGCCAGCAGTTCAACGACAGGATACTTGAACACCGGGGAGCTGTTTTTT. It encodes CASSSTTGYLNTGELFF.

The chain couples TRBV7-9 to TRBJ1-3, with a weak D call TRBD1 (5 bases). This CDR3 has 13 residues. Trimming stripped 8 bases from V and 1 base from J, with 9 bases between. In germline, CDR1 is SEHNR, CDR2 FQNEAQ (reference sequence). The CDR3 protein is CASVRGSGNTIYF. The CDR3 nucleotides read TGTGCCAGCGTAAGGGGTTCTGGAAACACCATATATTTT.

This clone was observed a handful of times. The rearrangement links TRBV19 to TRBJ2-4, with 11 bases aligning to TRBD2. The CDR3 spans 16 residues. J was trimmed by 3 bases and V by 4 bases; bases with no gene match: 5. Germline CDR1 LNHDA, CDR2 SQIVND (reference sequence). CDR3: CASSTRLAGNKNIQYF. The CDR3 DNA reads TGTGCCAGTAGTACACGACTAGCGGGAAACAAAAACATTCAGTACTTC.

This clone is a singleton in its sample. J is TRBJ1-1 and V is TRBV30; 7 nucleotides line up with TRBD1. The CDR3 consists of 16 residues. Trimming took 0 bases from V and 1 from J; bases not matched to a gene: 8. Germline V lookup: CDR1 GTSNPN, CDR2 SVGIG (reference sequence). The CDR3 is CAWSVALGTANTEAFF. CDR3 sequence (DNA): TGTGCCTGGAGTGTGGCCCTCGGGACAGCGAACACTGAAGCTTTCTTT.

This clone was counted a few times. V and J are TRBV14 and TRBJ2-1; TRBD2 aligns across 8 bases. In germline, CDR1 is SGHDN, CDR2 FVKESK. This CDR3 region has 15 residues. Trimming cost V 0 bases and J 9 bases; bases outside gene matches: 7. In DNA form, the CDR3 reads TGTGCCAGCAGCCAAGATTCGGGACTAGTACGTGAGCAGTTCTTC. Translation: CASSQDSGLVREQFF.

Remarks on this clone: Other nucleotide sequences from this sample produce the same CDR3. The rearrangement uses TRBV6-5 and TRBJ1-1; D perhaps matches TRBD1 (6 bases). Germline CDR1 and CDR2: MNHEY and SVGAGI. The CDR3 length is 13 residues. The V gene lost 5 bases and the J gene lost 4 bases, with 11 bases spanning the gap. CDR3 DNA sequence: TGTGCCAGCAGTCTACAGGGCGGCACTGAAGCTTTCTTT. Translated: CASSLQGGTEAFF.